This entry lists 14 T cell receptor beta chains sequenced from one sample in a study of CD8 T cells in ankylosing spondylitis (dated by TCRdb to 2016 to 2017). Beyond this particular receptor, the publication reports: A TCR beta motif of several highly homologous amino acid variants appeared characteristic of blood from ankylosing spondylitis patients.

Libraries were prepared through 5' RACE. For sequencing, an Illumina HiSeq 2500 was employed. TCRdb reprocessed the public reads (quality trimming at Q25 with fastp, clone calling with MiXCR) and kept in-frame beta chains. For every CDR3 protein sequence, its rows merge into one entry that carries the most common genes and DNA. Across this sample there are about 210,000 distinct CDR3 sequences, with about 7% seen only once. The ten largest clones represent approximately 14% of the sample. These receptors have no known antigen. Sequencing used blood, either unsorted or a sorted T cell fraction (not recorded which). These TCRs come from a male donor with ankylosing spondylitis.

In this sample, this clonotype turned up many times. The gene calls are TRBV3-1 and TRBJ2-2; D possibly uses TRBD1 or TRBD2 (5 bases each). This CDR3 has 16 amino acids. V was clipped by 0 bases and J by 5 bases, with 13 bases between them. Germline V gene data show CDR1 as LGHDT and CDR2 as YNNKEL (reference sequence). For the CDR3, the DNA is TGTGCCAGCAGCCAAGAATGGGGGATGGGGACCGGGGAGCTGTTTTTT. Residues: CASSQEWGMGTGELFF. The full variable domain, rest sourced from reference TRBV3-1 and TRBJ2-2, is DTAVSQTPKYLVTQMGNDKSIKCEQNLGHDTMYWYKQDSKKFLKIMFSYNNKELIINETVPNRFSPKSPDKAHLNLHINSLELGDSAVYFCASSQEWGMGTGELFFGEGSRLTVL.

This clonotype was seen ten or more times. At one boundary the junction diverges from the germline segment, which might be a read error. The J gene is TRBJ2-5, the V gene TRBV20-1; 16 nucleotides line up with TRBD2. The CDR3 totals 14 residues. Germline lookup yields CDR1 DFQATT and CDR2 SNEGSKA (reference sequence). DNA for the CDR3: TGTAGCTTGACGGGACTAGCGGGGGGGCAGACCCAGTACTTC. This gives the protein CSLTGLAGGQTQYF.

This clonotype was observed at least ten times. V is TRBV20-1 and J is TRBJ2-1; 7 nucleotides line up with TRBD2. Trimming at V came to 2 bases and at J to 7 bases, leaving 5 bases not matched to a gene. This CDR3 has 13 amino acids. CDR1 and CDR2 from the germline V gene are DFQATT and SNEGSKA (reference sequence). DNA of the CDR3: TGCAGTGCTAGACGGTTGGGGGGGAATGAGCAGTTCTTC. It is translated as CSARRLGGNEQFF.

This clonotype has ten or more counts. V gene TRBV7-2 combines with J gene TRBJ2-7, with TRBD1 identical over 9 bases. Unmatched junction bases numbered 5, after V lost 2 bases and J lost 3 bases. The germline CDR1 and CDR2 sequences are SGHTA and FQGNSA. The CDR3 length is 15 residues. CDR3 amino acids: CASSLMGQGLYEQYF. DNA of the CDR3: TGTGCCAGCAGCTTAATGGGACAGGGTCTCTACGAGCAGTACTTC.

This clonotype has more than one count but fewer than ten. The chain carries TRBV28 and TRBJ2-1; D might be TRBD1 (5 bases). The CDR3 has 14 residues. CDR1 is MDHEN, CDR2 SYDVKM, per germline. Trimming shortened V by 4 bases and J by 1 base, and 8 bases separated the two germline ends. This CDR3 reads CASSYYRSYNEQFF. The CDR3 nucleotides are TGTGCCAGCAGTTATTACAGGTCCTACAATGAGCAGTTCTTC.

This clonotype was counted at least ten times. The CDR3 sequence is CASNQPGLGTEAFF. The DNA for the CDR3 is TGTGCCAGCAACCAACCGGGCCTTGGGACTGAAGCTTTCTTT. The rearrangement joins TRBV7-9 to TRBJ1-1; D uncertain. The germline V and J ends were trimmed by 7 bases and 5 bases, with 17 bases remaining between them. This CDR3 comprises 14 residues. Germline V CDR1 and CDR2: SEHNR, FQNEAQ (reference sequence).

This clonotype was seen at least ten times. This CDR3 is CASSFLVGTETFYGYTF. In nucleotides, the CDR3 is TGTGCCAGCAGTTTTCTTGTAGGAACAGAGACCTTCTATGGCTACACCTTC. This chain uses TRBV27 with TRBJ1-2; D not certain. The CDR3 has 17 amino acids. Trimming cost V 3 bases and J 4 bases, with 21 bases left between them. Germline-derived CDR1 and CDR2 are MNHEY and SMNVEV (reference sequence).

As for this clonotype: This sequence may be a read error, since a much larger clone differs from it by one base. CDR3 DNA: TGCGCCAGCAGCCAAGATGTGGGGGCAGAGCCAGCTACGCAGTATTTT. Amino acids: CASSQDVGAEPATQYF. The V gene is TRBV4-3, the J gene TRBJ2-3; weak D call: TRBD1 (6 bases). The V gene lost 0 bases and the J gene lost 8 bases, with 18 bases spanning the gap. This CDR3 has 16 amino acids. The germline CDR1 and CDR2 sequences are LGHNA and YSLEER.

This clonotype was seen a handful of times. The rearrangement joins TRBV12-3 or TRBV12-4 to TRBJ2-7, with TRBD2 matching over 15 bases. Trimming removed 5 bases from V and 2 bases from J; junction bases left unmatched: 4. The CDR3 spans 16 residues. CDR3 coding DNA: TGTGCCAGCAGTCCCGGACTAGCGGGAGGGCCCTACGAGCAGTACTTC. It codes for CASSPGLAGGPYEQYF.

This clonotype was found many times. The CDR3 coding sequence is TGCAGTGCCGCGGGACAGCCAACTTATGGCTACACCTTC. Residues: CSAAGQPTYGYTF. The V and J genes are TRBV20-1 and TRBJ1-2; 7 bases map to TRBD1. CDR3 length: 13 amino acids. V gave up 6 bases and J gave up 5 bases; unmatched junction bases: 9. CDR1 and CDR2 (germline): DFQATT, SNEGSKA (reference sequence).

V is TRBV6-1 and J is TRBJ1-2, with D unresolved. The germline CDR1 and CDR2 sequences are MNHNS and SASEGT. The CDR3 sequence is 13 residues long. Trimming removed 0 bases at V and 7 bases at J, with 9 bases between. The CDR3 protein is CASSEARGGGYTF. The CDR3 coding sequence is TGTGCCAGCAGTGAAGCGCGAGGTGGTGGCTACACCTTC.

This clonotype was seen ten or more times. DNA for the CDR3: TGTGCCAGCAGTTTAAACGGCAATCAGCCCCAGCATTTT. It translates to CASSLNGNQPQHF. This chain uses TRBV12-3 or TRBV12-4 with TRBJ1-5; D unresolved. Trimming pared 2 bases from V and 2 bases from J, leaving 4 bases between. The CDR3 is 13 residues long.

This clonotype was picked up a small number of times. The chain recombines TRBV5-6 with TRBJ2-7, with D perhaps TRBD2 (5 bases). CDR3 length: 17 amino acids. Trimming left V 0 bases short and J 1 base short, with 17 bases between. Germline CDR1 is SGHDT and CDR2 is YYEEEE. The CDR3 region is CASSLAGHHGESYEQYF. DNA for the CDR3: TGTGCCAGCAGCTTGGCGGGTCACCACGGGGAATCCTACGAGCAGTACTTC. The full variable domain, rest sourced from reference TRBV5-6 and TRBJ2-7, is DAGVTQSPTHLIKTRGQQVTLRCSPKSGHDTVSWYQQALGQGPQFIFQYYEEEERQRGNFPDRFSGHQFPNYSSELNVNALLLGDSALYLCASSLAGHHGESYEQYFGPGTRLTVT.

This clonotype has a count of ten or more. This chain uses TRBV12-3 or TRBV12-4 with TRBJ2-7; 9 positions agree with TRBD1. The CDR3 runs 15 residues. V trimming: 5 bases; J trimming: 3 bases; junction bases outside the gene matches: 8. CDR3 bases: TGTGCCAGCAGTCTCGGGACAGGGAATGTCTACGAGCAGTACTTC. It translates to CASSLGTGNVYEQYF.